Each of the 12 T cell receptor beta chains below was sequenced from the same sample in a study of blood T cell repertoires in COVID-19. TCRdb keeps only in-frame clones here, not all; method: immunoSEQ multiplex PCR. This table has roughly 180,000 clones, 79% appearing once. The sample taken for sequencing was peripheral blood. Receptors originate from a man aged 60 to 75 with active or convalescent COVID-19.

The chain employs TRBV5-1 and TRBJ2-2; a possible D gene is TRBD1 (6 bases). The CDR3 runs to 14 residues. The V end was cut by 2 bases, the J end by 7 bases, with 12 bases between. Germline CDR1 and CDR2: SGHRS and YFSETQ. The CDR3 DNA is TGCGCCAGCAGCTTAGCTACAGGGAACGGGGAGCTGTTTTTT. It yields the protein CASSLATGNGELFF.

The rearrangement uses TRBV11-2 and TRBJ2-7, with TRBD1 matching 9 bases. The CDR3 runs to 15 residues. The V gene's germline CDR1 is SGHAT and CDR2 FQNNGV. Trimming cost V 8 bases and J 8 bases; bases outside gene matches: 16. The CDR3 nucleotides are TGTGCCAGCGGAGACCGGGACAGGGCGTCGATTAAGCAGTACTTC. This gives the protein CASGDRDRASIKQYF.

The chain carries TRBV28 and TRBJ2-7, with 7 bases identical to TRBD2. Germline trimming cut 6 bases from V and 0 bases from J; bases unmatched to any gene: 8. Germline CDR1 MDHEN, CDR2 SYDVKM. The CDR3 has 15 amino acids. CDR3 loop: CASRTSGASSYEQYF. The DNA of the CDR3 is TGTGCCAGCAGGACGAGCGGGGCCAGCTCCTACGAGCAGTACTTC.

The V and J genes are TRBV12-3 or TRBV12-4 and TRBJ1-2; tentative D call: TRBD1 (5 bases). V was cut by 7 bases and J by 8 bases, with 17 bases left in between. CDR3 length: 13 amino acids. CDR3 in amino acids: CASTLGRARGYTF. The CDR3 DNA is TGTGCCAGCACCCTGGGCAGGGCTAGGGGCTACACCTTC.

J is TRBJ1-4 and V is TRBV15; 7 nucleotides match TRBD1. CDR3 length equals 16 residues. The V and J ends lost 0 bases and 5 bases, in that order; junction bases with no gene match: 6. The germline V gene encodes CDR1 LNHNV and CDR2 YYDKDF (reference sequence). DNA for the CDR3: TGTGCCACCAGCAGAGAGGGAACAGGGGTAAATGAAAAACTGTTTTTT. Protein sequence: CATSREGTGVNEKLFF.

This chain uses TRBV20-1 with TRBJ2-1; TRBD2 might be the D (5 bases). V lost 3 bases, J lost 1 base, and 10 bases lay in between. This CDR3 comprises 14 residues. Germline V gene sequence: CDR1 DFQATT, CDR2 SNEGSKA (reference sequence). The CDR3 here is CSASPGSSYNEQFF. DNA for the CDR3: TGCAGTGCTAGTCCGGGGAGTTCCTACAATGAGCAGTTCTTC.

This clone was observed a few times. The chain combines TRBV5-4 with TRBJ2-7; D perhaps matches TRBD1 (5 bases). The length of the CDR3 is 12 residues. V lost 2 bases to trimming and J lost 10 bases, with 13 bases between them. Germline V gives CDR1 SGHNT, CDR2 YYREEE (reference sequence). The CDR3 is CASSFFQGFQYF. The CDR3 bases are TGTGCCAGCAGCTTTTTCCAGGGATTCCAGTACTTC.

This clone has ten or more counts. This CDR3 is CASSRDRGQVRGYTF. The CDR3 DNA reads as TGTGCCAGCAGCCGGGACAGAGGACAAGTTCGAGGCTACACCTTC. The chain recombines TRBV7-9 with TRBJ1-2; TRBD1 agrees at 7 bases. Trimming took 5 bases from V and 8 from J; bases not matched to a gene: 14. The CDR3 is 15 amino acids. Germline CDR1 reads SEHNR; CDR2 reads FQNEAQ (reference sequence).

The chain combines TRBV7-2 with TRBJ2-7; TRBD2 agrees at 8 bases. J lost 3 bases, V lost 4 bases, and 2 bases had no gene match. The CDR3 spans 13 residues. CDR1 is SGHTA and CDR2 is FQGNSA in the germline V gene. This chain's CDR3 is CASSWGTSYEQYF. The CDR3 DNA sequence: TGTGCCAGCAGCTGGGGGACTAGCTACGAGCAGTACTTC.

The CDR3 reads CASSSPTSGKVNEQFF. The CDR3 DNA follows: TGTGCCAGCAGCTCCCCAACTAGCGGGAAGGTAAATGAGCAGTTCTTC. The rearrangement joins TRBV7-9 to TRBJ2-1, with 10 positions matching TRBD2. Germline lookup yields CDR1 SEHNR and CDR2 FQNEAQ (reference sequence). Losses at the gene ends were 4 bases for V and 7 bases for J; bases not matched to a gene: 10. The CDR3 loop spans 16 amino acids.

This clone was detected only a few times. The V call is TRBV2, the J call TRBJ2-7, with TRBD2 identical over 7 bases. Trimming cost V 2 bases and J 6 bases; bases outside gene matches: 7. This CDR3 region has 14 residues. The germline V gene has CDR1 SNHLY and CDR2 FYNNEI. CDR3 loop: CASSETRGGTEQYF. CDR3 bases: TGTGCCAGCAGTGAAACGCGGGGAGGGACCGAGCAGTACTTC.

The chain employs TRBV28 and TRBJ1-1; 7 nucleotides agree with TRBD1. Germline V gives CDR1 MDHEN, CDR2 SYDVKM. J gave up 10 bases and V 6 bases, and 8 bases lay outside the gene matches. The CDR3 runs to 12 residues. CDR3 in amino acids: CASSRGQARAFF. CDR3 DNA sequence: TGTGCCAGCAGCCGCGGACAGGCGAGAGCTTTCTTT.